This TCR beta chain was observed in a study of cytomegalovirus exposure and HLA in healthy donors. The wider study: Findings of an earlier analysis included around 100 million unique TCR beta sequences from 200 million or so T cells.

Note on this clone: Antigen: not known. One junction end does not reproduce the germline sequence, and a read error may be involved.

Germline V gives CDR1 SEHNR, CDR2 FQNEAQ (reference sequence). The CDR3 loop spans 14 amino acids. Study results and limitations: In terms of immune exposure information, only CMV serostatus was available.

In the PCR, 60 Vbeta and 13 Jbeta primers were used. Measured with immunoSEQ multiplex PCR; TCRdb has only the in-frame clones, and not every one. There are more than 80,000 clones in the sample; about 70% occur only once, and roughly 6% lies in the top ten. This TCR came from a woman between 50 and 59 years old in good health and CMV-seropositive. The sequenced sample was PBMCs. The chain uses TRBV7-9 and TRBJ2-6; TRBD2 is a possible D gene (5 bases). The CDR3 spells CSSSWTAGANVLTF. The CDR3 DNA is TGTTCCAGCAGCTGGACTGCTGGGGCCAACGTCCTGACTTTC.